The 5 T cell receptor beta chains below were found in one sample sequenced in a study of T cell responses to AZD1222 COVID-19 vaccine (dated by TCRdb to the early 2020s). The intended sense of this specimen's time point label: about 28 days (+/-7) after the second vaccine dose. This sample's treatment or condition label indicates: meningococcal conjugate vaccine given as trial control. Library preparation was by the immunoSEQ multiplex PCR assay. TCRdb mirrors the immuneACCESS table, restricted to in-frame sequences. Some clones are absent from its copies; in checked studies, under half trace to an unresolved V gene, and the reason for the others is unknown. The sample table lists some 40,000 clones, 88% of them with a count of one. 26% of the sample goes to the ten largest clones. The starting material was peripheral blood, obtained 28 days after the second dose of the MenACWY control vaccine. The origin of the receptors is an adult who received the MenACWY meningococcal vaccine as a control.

The CDR3 region is CASSVGGTSYENEQYF. The CDR3 DNA reads as TGTGCCAGCAGCGTAGGCGGGACCAGCTACGAGAACGAGCAGTACTTC. The chain couples TRBV9 to TRBJ2-7, with a weak D call TRBD2 (6 bases). V lost 0 bases to trimming and J lost 5 bases, with 18 bases between them. Germline V CDR1 and CDR2: SGDLS, YYNGEE. This CDR3 comprises 16 residues.

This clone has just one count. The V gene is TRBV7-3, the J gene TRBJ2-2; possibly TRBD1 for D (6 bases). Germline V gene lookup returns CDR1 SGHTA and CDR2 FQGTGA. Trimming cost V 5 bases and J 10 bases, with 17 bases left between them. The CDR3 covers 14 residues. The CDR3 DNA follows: TGTGCCAGCAGCCAATCGTCGGGACACCAGGAGCTGTTTTTT. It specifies CASSQSSGHQELFF. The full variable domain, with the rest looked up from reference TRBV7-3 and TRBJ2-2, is GAGVSQTPSNKVTEKGKYVELRCDPISGHTALYWYRQSLGQGPEFLIYFQGTGAADDSGLPNDRFFAVRPEGSVSTLKIQRTERGDSAVYLCASSQSSGHQELFFGEGSRLTVL.

The DNA for the CDR3 is TGTGCCAGCAGCTTAGATTTCCCGTCAGCGATGTACTTC. As protein: CASSLDFPSAMYF. The chain joins TRBV11-2 to TRBJ2-7; no clear D. Germline CDR1 and CDR2: SGHAT and FQNNGV. Trimming cost V 0 bases and J 12 bases, with 15 bases left between them. The CDR3 has 13 residues. Looking up the rest from reference TRBV11-2 and TRBJ2-7 gives the full variable domain: EAGVAQSPRYKIIEKRQSVAFWCNPISGHATLYWYQQILGQGPKLLIQFQNNGVVDDSQLPKDRFSAERLKGVDSTLKIQPAKLEDSAVYLCASSLDFPSAMYFGPGTRLTVT.

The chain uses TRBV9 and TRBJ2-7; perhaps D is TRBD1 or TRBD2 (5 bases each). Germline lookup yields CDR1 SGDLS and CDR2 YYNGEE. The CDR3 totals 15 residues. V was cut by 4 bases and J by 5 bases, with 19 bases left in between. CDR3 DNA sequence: TGTGCCAGCAGCCCTCGCCCCATTGAGGGGAACGAGCAGTACTTC. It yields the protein CASSPRPIEGNEQYF.

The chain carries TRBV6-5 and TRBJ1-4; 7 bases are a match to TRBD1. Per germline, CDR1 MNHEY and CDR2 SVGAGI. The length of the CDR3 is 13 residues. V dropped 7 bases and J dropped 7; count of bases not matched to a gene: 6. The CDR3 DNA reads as TGTGCCAGCACCAGACAGGGAGTTGAAAAACTGTTTTTT. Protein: CASTRQGVEKLFF.